The present T cell receptor beta chain was sequenced within a study of blood T cell dynamics during melanoma immunotherapy. Whole-study context: Metastatic melanoma patients received first-line pembrolizumab or nivolumab plus ipilimumab.

CDR1 MNHNS and CDR2 SASEGT come from the germline V gene. V lost 8 bases, J lost 2 bases, and 17 bases lay in between. CDR3 length: 15 residues. Each bulk PBMC sample had about 330 ng DNA loaded. Clones were sequenced by immunoSEQ multiplex PCR, and TCRdb holds only the in-frame ones, with some missing. Here the sample spans 10,000 to 15,000 clones, 86% being singletons. Time point defined: pre-treatment baseline. Apart from a couple of fast progressors, RECIST 1.1 response was judged 12 weeks post-infusion. Prior systemic cancer therapy, immunosuppressant use and other active malignancies excluded patients.

The chain recombines TRBV6-1 with TRBJ2-3; TRBD1 or TRBD2 may be the D gene (6 bases each). This TCR was sampled from a human donor with melanoma. The sample in question was blood, obtained from a patient treated with checkpoint blockade. The chain's CDR3 is CASGAGQSVTDTQYF. The CDR3 DNA is TGTGCCAGCGGGGCGGGACAAAGTGTCACAGATACGCAGTATTTT.